The rows below give T cell receptor beta chains drawn from one sample of a study of T cell repertoires in cytomegalovirus infection. TCRdb fed the reads into MiXCR, producing one record per CDR3 protein. The table records about 900,000 distinct CDR3 sequences, about a third of them present only once. No antigen has been assigned to these receptors. The specimen comprised cultured CD8+ T cells from PBMCs, sampled from culture after CMV antigen stimulation. The receptors were gathered from a human donor in good health (CMV status not recorded). Some clones in this sample may be carry-over from other donors' samples. Each CDR3 is given with its conserved first and last residue. The D gene is left open where the match is weak. The size field is filled for only some rows; it gives once, few, many or a size class.

once	TRBD1	TRBV12-3/TRBV12-4	TRBJ1-1	CASSPLGQANTEAFF	TGTGCCAGCAGCCCTTTGGGACAGGCGAACACTGAAGCTTTCTTT
.	TRBD1	TRBV9	TRBJ2-5	CASSYHPGTVASVVETQYF	TGTGCCAGCAGTTACCACCCCGGGACAGTCGCCTCTGTGGTGGAGACCCAGTACTTC
.	.	TRBV20-1	TRBJ2-1	CSAEKSSYNEQFF	TGCAGTGCTGAGAAGAGCTCCTACAATGAGCAGTTCTTC
few	.	TRBV9	TRBJ1-2	CASSGLRGQTYYGYTF	TGTGCCAGCAGCGGCTTGAGGGGCCAAACTTACTATGGCTACACCTTC
few	.	TRBV27	TRBJ2-1	CASSFGGPGDEFF	TGTGCCAGCAGTTTTGGGGGCCCCGGAGATGAGTTCTTC
.	TRBD1	TRBV20-1	TRBJ2-7	CSARGQGSYEQYF	TGCAGTGCTAGAGGACAGGGTTCCTACGAGCAGTACTTC
few	.	TRBV4-1	TRBJ2-5	CASSQDNTVQETQYF	TGCGCCAGCAGCCAAGATAACACGGTGCAAGAGACCCAGTACTTC
few	.	TRBV7-9	TRBJ1-4	CASSLEFLTVNEKLFF	TGTGCCAGCAGCTTAGAATTTCTGACCGTCAATGAAAAACTGTTTTTT
few	.	TRBV3-1	TRBJ1-2	CASSQRPYGYTF	TGTGCCAGCAGCCAGCGGCCCTATGGCTACACCTTC
.	.	TRBV15	TRBJ1-4	CATSSRPPWEPNEKLFF	TGTGCCACCAGCTCCCGGCCGCCGTGGGAGCCTAATGAAAAACTGTTTTTT
.	TRBD1	TRBV7-9	TRBJ1-2	CASRGQGDYGYTF	TGTGCCAGCAGGGGACAGGGCGATTATGGCTACACCTTC
.	.	TRBV5-6	TRBJ1-2	CASTSGTDYGYTF	TGTGCCAGCACCTCGGGTACAGACTATGGCTACACCTTC
many	.	TRBV10-3	TRBJ2-5	CAIRPADQETQYF	TGTGCCATCAGGCCGGCAGACCAAGAGACCCAGTACTTC
few	.	TRBV12-3/TRBV12-4	TRBJ1-5	CASSWGRYNQPQHF	TGTGCCAGCTCCTGGGGACGGTACAATCAGCCCCAGCATTTT
many	TRBD1	TRBV7-2	TRBJ2-7	CASSLEGTGFRLTPYEQYF	TGTGCCAGCAGCTTAGAGGGGACAGGGTTCCGCCTCACCCCCTACGAGCAGTACTTC
.	TRBD1	TRBV6-5	TRBJ1-2	CASSLGQARYGYTF	TGTGCCAGCAGCCTGGGACAGGCTCGATATGGCTACACCTTC
.	TRBD2	TRBV7-9	TRBJ2-1	CASSSVAGGLLNEQFF	TGTGCCAGCAGCTCTGTCGCGGGGGGGCTTTTGAATGAGCAGTTCTTC
few	.	TRBV11-2	TRBJ2-4	CASSLVLGKAKNIQYF	TGTGCCAGCAGCTTAGTTCTAGGGAAGGCCAAAAACATTCAGTACTTC
.	.	TRBV7-2	TRBJ1-1	CASSLDIYTEAFF	TGTGCCAGCAGCCTAGACATTTACACTGAAGCTTTCTTT
.	TRBD1	TRBV6-5	TRBJ2-2	CASSYGTVITGELFF	TGTGCCAGCAGTTACGGGACAGTGATCACCGGGGAGCTGTTTTTT
.	TRBD2	TRBV4-2	TRBJ2-2	CASSLARAGVNTGELFF	TGTGCCAGCAGCCTGGCGAGAGCGGGGGTAAACACCGGGGAGCTGTTTTTT
many	.	TRBV7-8	TRBJ1-2	CASRAGPRDGYTF	TGTGCCAGCAGGGCGGGACCTCGGGATGGCTACACCTTC
.	.	TRBV14	TRBJ2-7	CASSQSGRAWEQYF	TGTGCCAGCAGCCAAAGTGGAAGGGCCTGGGAGCAGTACTTC
many	.	TRBV7-6	TRBJ1-6	CASSHSTGQNNSPLHF	TGTGCCAGCAGCCATTCAACGGGTCAAAATAATTCACCCCTCCACTTT
few	.	TRBV7-7	TRBJ2-5	CASSLEPYQETQYF	TGTGCTAGCAGCTTGGAACCGTACCAAGAGACCCAGTACTTC
few	TRBD2	TRBV7-3	TRBJ2-3	CASSSGTSGGHTDTQYF	TGTGCCAGCAGCTCCGGGACTAGCGGGGGTCACACAGATACGCAGTATTTT
.	.	TRBV12-3/TRBV12-4	TRBJ2-1	CASSFGTLYNEQFF	TGTGCCAGCAGTTTCGGTACTCTGTACAATGAGCAGTTCTTC
.	.	TRBV6-2/TRBV6-3	TRBJ1-5	CASSYSKLAISNQPQHF	TGTGCCAGCAGTTACTCGAAACTCGCGATTAGCAATCAGCCCCAGCATTTT
.	.	TRBV7-2	TRBJ2-7	CTSSLEDGNSYEQYF	TGTACCAGCAGCTTAGAAGACGGGAACTCCTACGAGCAGTACTTC
many	.	TRBV5-5	TRBJ1-2	CASSSHGNYGYTF	TGTGCCAGCAGTAGCCATGGGAACTATGGCTACACCTTC
.	.	TRBV3-1	TRBJ1-2	CASSHGGMVYGYTF	TGTGCCAGCAGCCATGGGGGGATGGTCTATGGCTACACCTTC
.	.	TRBV6-2/TRBV6-3	TRBJ1-1	CASSYPSGDYMNTEAFF	TGTGCCAGCAGTTATCCTTCAGGGGACTACATGAACACTGAAGCTTTCTTT
.	TRBD2	TRBV27	TRBJ2-1	CASSLGTGTRQFF	TGTGCCAGCAGTTTAGGAACCGGGACTAGACAGTTCTTC
few	.	TRBV5-5	TRBJ1-1	CASSRTALNTEAFF	TGTGCCAGCAGCAGGACAGCGTTGAACACTGAAGCTTTCTTT
many	TRBD1	TRBV7-9	TRBJ2-1	CASSTGQPYNEQFF	TGTGCCAGCAGCACGGGACAGCCCTACAATGAGCAGTTCTTC
many	.	TRBV12-3/TRBV12-4	TRBJ1-2	CASSLGRSNYGYTF	TGTGCCAGCAGTTTGGGCAGATCTAACTATGGCTACACCTTC
many	.	TRBV7-6	TRBJ2-2	CASSPTTVGANTGELFF	TGTGCCAGCAGCCCAACAACGGTCGGTGCGAACACCGGGGAGCTGTTTTTT
few	TRBD1	TRBV6-1	TRBJ1-1	CASSAFRDRVTEAFF	TGTGCCAGCAGTGCCTTCCGGGACAGGGTCACTGAAGCTTTCTTT
few	.	TRBV10-3	TRBJ2-1	CATLAVLGNEQFF	TGTGCCACTTTAGCCGTCCTAGGCAATGAGCAGTTCTTC
.	.	TRBV27	TRBJ2-3	CASRGMDLGTQYF	TGTGCCAGCAGGGGAATGGACTTGGGTACGCAGTATTTT
.	.	TRBV2	TRBJ1-1	CASSPRAPDGRNTEAFF	TGTGCCAGCAGTCCAAGGGCCCCCGACGGTAGGAACACTGAAGCTTTCTTT
few	TRBD1	TRBV6-8	TRBJ1-2	CVSAGGRYGYTF	TGTGTCTCGGCAGGGGGCCGGTATGGCTACACCTTC
few	.	TRBV6-5	TRBJ1-6	CASSYTRGVHSPLHF	TGTGCCAGCAGTTACACTAGAGGGGTCCATTCACCCCTCCACTTT